One and the same sample provided the 19 T cell receptor beta chains below, sequenced in a study of control samples from healthy donors and cancer patients. Repertoires were generated with immunoSEQ multiplex PCR, while TCRdb's copy carries only in-frame clones and drops some. The data hold under 150,000 clones, with 89% observed a single time. Source material: blood. The source is a man in his thirties or forties in good health.

The chain employs TRBV14 and TRBJ2-7, with 11 positions matching TRBD1. The CDR3 has 15 residues. Germline-derived CDR1 and CDR2 are SGHDN and FVKESK. J gave up 6 bases and V 3 bases, and 7 bases lay outside the gene matches. DNA for the CDR3: TGTGCCAGCAGCCATTTCGGACAGGGGGCGGGCGAGCAGTACTTC. Residues: CASSHFGQGAGEQYF.

CDR3 region: CASSPRQGLLDEQFF. The CDR3 bases are TGTGCCAGCAGCCCGAGACAGGGACTACTGGATGAGCAGTTCTTC. J is TRBJ2-1 and V is TRBV7-6; D may correspond to TRBD1 or TRBD2 (7 bases each). The length of the CDR3 is 15 residues. V lost 5 bases to trimming and J lost 8 bases, with 19 bases between them. CDR1 and CDR2 (germline): SGHVS, FNYEAQ.

V and J are TRBV24-1 and TRBJ2-1, with 9 bases identical to TRBD2. J was trimmed by 3 bases and V by 4 bases; bases with no gene match: 3. The V gene's germline CDR1 is KGHDR and CDR2 SFDVKD. CDR3 length: 15 amino acids. The CDR3 loop is CATSETSGYYNEQFF. Written as DNA, the CDR3 is TGTGCCACCAGTGAGACTAGCGGATACTACAATGAGCAGTTCTTC.

The chain couples TRBV6-2 or TRBV6-3 to TRBJ2-1; D perhaps matches TRBD1 (5 bases). Trimming removed 6 bases at V and 2 bases at J, with 8 bases between. Germline V gene data show CDR1 as MNHEY and CDR2 as SVGEGT. The length of the CDR3 is 13 residues. CDR3 DNA: TGTGCCAGCAGCCGACAGACCTACAATGAGCAGTTCTTC. Amino acid sequence: CASSRQTYNEQFF.

The rearrangement links TRBV7-2 to TRBJ2-5, with D perhaps TRBD1 (6 bases). The CDR3 sequence is 15 residues long. Trimming cost V 1 base and J 5 bases, with 14 bases left between them. Germline V CDR1 and CDR2: SGHTA, FQGNSA. The CDR3 nucleotides read TGTGCCAGCAGCTTAGTGGGGGCATATTGGGAGACCCAGTACTTC. Encoded protein: CASSLVGAYWETQYF.

As regards this clone: The sample carries other DNA sequences with the same CDR3. The chain is built from TRBV7-2 and TRBJ2-7; 10 bases agree with TRBD2. J gave up 4 bases and V 5 bases, and 5 bases lay outside the gene matches. Germline CDR1 reads SGHTA; CDR2 reads FQGNSA. CDR3 length: 14 amino acids. CDR3 nucleotides: TGTGCCAGCAGCCCTCCGGGACTAGCGTACGAGCAGTACTTC. Translation: CASSPPGLAYEQYF.

This clone has a handful of counts. This chain joins TRBV5-5 and TRBJ1-3; D might be TRBD1 (5 bases). Trimming removed 3 bases from V and 0 bases from J, with 13 bases in between. This CDR3 comprises 16 residues. Germline CDR1 and CDR2: SGHKS and YYEKEE (reference sequence). The DNA for the CDR3 is TGTGCCAGCAGCTCGGGCGACAGAGTCTCTGGAAACACCATATATTTT. Translation gives CASSSGDRVSGNTIYF.

The chain employs TRBV11-2 and TRBJ1-2; 8 nucleotides agree with TRBD1. There are 16 residues in the CDR3. V lost 1 base, J lost 2 bases, and 6 bases stayed unmatched. Germline V gene lookup returns CDR1 SGHAT and CDR2 FQNNGV. CDR3 loop: CASSLGGGTGNYGYTF. CDR3 bases: TGTGCCAGCAGCTTAGGGGGTGGGACAGGAAACTATGGCTACACCTTC.

The genes are TRBV18 and TRBJ2-7; no clear D gene. CDR1 is KGHSH, CDR2 LQKENI, per germline. V lost 8 bases and J 0 bases, leaving 8 bases between the germline ends. The CDR3 has 12 residues. This CDR3 is CASTSSSYEQYF. The CDR3 region has the DNA TGTGCCAGCACGTCGAGCTCCTACGAGCAGTACTTC.

The chain has TRBV10-3 and TRBJ1-1; 7 nucleotides line up with TRBD1. After removal of 6 bases from V and 0 bases from J, the junction contained 13 bases not matched to a gene. Germline-derived CDR1 and CDR2 are ENHRY and SYGVKD. The CDR3 totals 17 residues. In nucleotides, the CDR3 is TGTGCCATCAGGGATCAGGGGGAAAAGTCCTTGAACACTGAAGCTTTCTTT. It encodes CAIRDQGEKSLNTEAFF.

This sequence joins TRBV2 and TRBJ2-7; TRBD1 agrees at 9 bases. The V gene end was trimmed by 6 bases and the J gene end by 5 bases; junction bases not matched to a gene: 8. Germline assignment: CDR1 SNHLY and CDR2 FYNNEI. This CDR3 is built from 14 residues. CDR3 amino acids: CASRGTGNSHEQYF. CDR3 DNA: TGTGCCAGCAGGGGGACAGGGAATAGCCACGAGCAGTACTTC.

This clone was counted between two and nine times. The V gene is TRBV5-1, the J gene TRBJ2-3; TRBD1 matches at 9 bases. The J segment lost 4 bases and the V segment lost 5 bases, leaving 14 bases of the junction unmatched. This CDR3 contains 17 residues. Per the germline V gene, CDR1 is SGHRS and CDR2 is YFSETQ. CDR3 sequence: CASRSVPTGGIADTQYF. The CDR3 coding sequence is TGCGCCAGCAGATCAGTACCGACAGGGGGGATCGCAGATACGCAGTATTTT.

The V call is TRBV27, the J call TRBJ2-1; 8 bases are shared with TRBD2. The CDR3 runs 16 residues. After removal of 5 bases from V and 0 bases from J, the junction contained 6 bases not matched to a gene. Per germline, CDR1 MNHEY and CDR2 SMNVEV (reference sequence). CDR3: CASSPSGGSSYNEQFF. The CDR3 DNA reads as TGTGCCAGCAGTCCGTCGGGGGGGAGCTCCTACAATGAGCAGTTCTTC.

This clone was counted a single time. The chain joins TRBV10-2 to TRBJ1-2, with 9 nucleotides matching TRBD1. V lost 5 bases, J lost 7 bases, and 8 bases stayed unmatched. Germline V CDR1 and CDR2: WSHSY, SAAADI. The CDR3 loop spans 14 amino acids. The CDR3, as DNA: TGCGCCAGCAGTAGTGGACAGGGGAGGTCTGGCTACACCTTC. This gives the protein CASSSGQGRSGYTF.

The V gene is TRBV27, the J gene TRBJ2-5, with a tentative D call TRBD1 (6 bases). There are 14 residues in the CDR3. V was cut by 2 bases and J by 0 bases, with 7 bases left in between. The germline V gene encodes CDR1 MNHEY and CDR2 SMNVEV (reference sequence). The CDR3 reads CASSLGQNQETQYF. The CDR3 coding sequence is TGTGCCAGCAGTTTAGGACAGAACCAAGAGACCCAGTACTTC.

The V gene is TRBV28, the J gene TRBJ2-2; D is perhaps TRBD1 or TRBD2 (5 bases each). The CDR3 is 15 amino acids. The V and J ends lost 8 bases and 5 bases respectively, with 18 bases between them. Germline CDR1 and CDR2: MDHEN and SYDVKM. CDR3 sequence (DNA): TGTGCCAGCGACTCCGGGGCAGGGCGGACCGGGGAGCTGTTTTTT. Protein: CASDSGAGRTGELFF.

This clone has only one observation. The gene calls are TRBV5-4 and TRBJ2-7; 9 positions agree with TRBD2. Germline assignment: CDR1 SGHNT and CDR2 YYREEE (reference sequence). V was clipped by 5 bases and J by 9 bases; unmatched bases: 12. This CDR3 has 14 amino acids. The CDR3 here is CASSSGTSMLGQYF. The CDR3 bases are TGTGCCAGCAGTTCCGGGACTAGCATGTTAGGGCAGTACTTC.

This chain joins TRBV13 and TRBJ1-4, with D perhaps matching TRBD1 (6 bases). V lost 4 bases and J 7 bases, leaving 16 bases between the germline ends. The CDR3 has 15 residues. Per germline, CDR1 PRHDT and CDR2 FYEKMQ (reference sequence). The CDR3 sequence: CASSSRRGFGEKLFF. CDR3 in DNA: TGTGCCAGCAGCTCTCGCAGGGGTTTCGGTGAAAAACTGTTTTTT.

This clone has more than one count but fewer than ten. Since no conserved phenylalanine or tryptophan closes the CDR3, a read error is the likely cause. The DNA is omitted, as the CDR3 cannot be located on it reliably, and the CDR3 follows TCRdb's listing. V usage is TRBV10-3 and J usage is TRBJ1-2; TRBD1 reflects the table's D call only, with no check against the DNA. The length of the CDR3 is 12 amino acids, counting both ends. Germline V gene lookup returns CDR1 ENHRY and CDR2 SYGVKD. The CDR3 loop reads CAITKEGQGRFE.